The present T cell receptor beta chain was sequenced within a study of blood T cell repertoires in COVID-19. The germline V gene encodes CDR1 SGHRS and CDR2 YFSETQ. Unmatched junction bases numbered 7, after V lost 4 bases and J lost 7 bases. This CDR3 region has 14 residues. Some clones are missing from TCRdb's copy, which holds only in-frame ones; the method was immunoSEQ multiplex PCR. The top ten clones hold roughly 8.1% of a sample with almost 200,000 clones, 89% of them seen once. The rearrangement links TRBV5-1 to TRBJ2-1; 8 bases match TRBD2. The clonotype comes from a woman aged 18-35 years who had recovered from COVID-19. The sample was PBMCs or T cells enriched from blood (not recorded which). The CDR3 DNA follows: TGCGCCAGCAGCCCCGGTCGGGGGGGTAATGAGCAGTTCTTC. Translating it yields CASSPGRGGNEQFF.